The 31 T cell receptor beta chains presented below share a single source sample, sequenced in a study of sequential checkpoint blockade in melanoma. Sequencing used immunoSEQ multiplex PCR; TCRdb keeps in-frame clones, though not all of them. The sample lists some 7,000 clones; roughly 31% were seen once. Treatment meaning: randomized to nivolumab then ipilimumab (arm A) or the reverse (arm B). The source was tumor tissue (inferred from file names), collected from a patient given nivolumab and ipilimumab in sequence. The receptors were gathered from a human donor with melanoma.

This chain uses TRBV29-1 with TRBJ2-5; D may be TRBD2 (7 bases). V gave up 3 bases and J gave up 1 base, with 9 bases separating them. This CDR3 comprises 13 residues. Germline CDR1 and CDR2: SQVTM and ANQGSEA. The CDR3 region has the DNA TGCAGCGTTGATGGGGGGGCCCAAGAGACCCAGTACTTC. Its protein product is CSVDGGAQETQYF.

The chain joins TRBV29-1 to TRBJ1-1; D not resolved. Germline V gene sequence: CDR1 SQVTM, CDR2 ANQGSEA. The CDR3 length is 15 residues. V lost 5 bases to trimming and J lost 1 base, with 17 bases between them. DNA for the CDR3: TGCAGCGTTTCCCCCCTGCAGACATCGAACACTGAAGCTTTCTTT. Its translation: CSVSPLQTSNTEAFF.

In this sample, this clone turned up a few times. The chain recombines TRBV28 with TRBJ1-4, with D unresolved. The CDR3 totals 14 residues. Germline CDR1 and CDR2: MDHEN and SYDVKM. Between the trimmed V and J ends, which lost 1 base and 3 bases, there was a span of 6 bases. The CDR3, as DNA: TGTGCCAGCAGTTTATCCCAGTCTAATGAAAAACTGTTTTTT. This sequence encodes CASSLSQSNEKLFF. Full variable domain (outside the CDR3, taken from reference TRBV28 and TRBJ1-4): DVKVTQSSRYLVKRTGEKVFLECVQDMDHENMFWYRQDPGLGLRLIYFSYDVKMKEKGDIPEGYSVSREKKERFSLILESASTNQTSMYLCASSLSQSNEKLFFGSGTQLSVL.

The chain recombines TRBV30 with TRBJ1-5; TRBD1 might be the D (6 bases). This CDR3 is 14 amino acids long. Trimming cost V 2 bases and J 2 bases, with 10 bases left between them. The germline V gene encodes CDR1 GTSNPN and CDR2 SVGIG (reference sequence). The CDR3 bases are TGTGCCTGGAGTAAAGCAGGGGGCAATCAGCCCCAGCATTTT. Protein: CAWSKAGGNQPQHF.

A few counts support this clone. CDR3 amino acids: CASSPLRTGDRNTEAFF. In DNA, the CDR3 is TGTGCCAGCTCACCACTAAGAACAGGGGACAGGAACACTGAAGCTTTCTTT. The chain employs TRBV18 and TRBJ1-1; 7 bases match TRBD1. This CDR3 comprises 17 residues. Germline values: CDR1 KGHSH, CDR2 LQKENI. The trim removed 1 base at V and 1 base at J, leaving 9 bases unmatched.

The rearrangement joins TRBV15 to TRBJ2-7; no firm D call. The CDR3 runs to 14 residues. V lost 5 bases and J lost 3, with 14 bases in between. Germline V gene sequence: CDR1 LNHNV, CDR2 YYDKDF (reference sequence). Here the CDR3 DNA reads TGTGCCACCAGCCAACAGAGTAGGGACTACGAGCAGTACTTC. Its protein is CATSQQSRDYEQYF.

V usage is TRBV11-3 and J usage is TRBJ2-1; TRBD2 agrees at 9 bases. This CDR3 has 16 residues. V gave up 3 bases and J gave up 2 bases; unmatched junction bases: 5. Germline lookup yields CDR1 SGHNT and CDR2 YENEEA. CDR3 bases: TGTGCCAGCAGCTTTACGCGGGAGGGCCCCTACAATGAGCAGTTCTTC. This codes for CASSFTREGPYNEQFF.

The rearrangement links TRBV9 to TRBJ2-7; a weak D match, TRBD2 (5 bases). The CDR3 totals 15 residues. The V end lost 3 bases, the J end lost 3 bases, and 16 bases lay between the germline ends. CDR1 and CDR2 from the germline V gene are SGDLS and YYNGEE. CDR3 sequence (DNA): TGTGCCAGCAGCGAGGGCCCCCAGCGGCACTACGAGCAGTACTTC. Translated, it gives CASSEGPQRHYEQYF. The full variable domain, with the rest looked up from reference TRBV9 and TRBJ2-7, is DSGVTQTPKHLITATGQRVTLRCSPRSGDLSVYWYQQSLDQGLQFLIQYYNGEERAKGNILERFSAQQFPDLHSELNLSSLELGDSALYFCASSEGPQRHYEQYFGPGTRLTVT.

This chain links TRBV28 with TRBJ1-2; TRBD1 agrees at 8 bases. With 6 bases clipped from V and 3 bases from J, the junction kept 6 bases outside the gene matches. This CDR3 has 14 amino acids. Germline V gene lookup returns CDR1 MDHEN and CDR2 SYDVKM. The CDR3 nucleotides are TGTGCCAGCAGCCACCAGGGGGCGGACTATGGCTACACCTTC. Residues: CASSHQGADYGYTF.

This clone was seen a handful of times. V usage is TRBV6-8 and J usage is TRBJ1-5; 9 nucleotides line up with TRBD1. V shed 5 bases, J shed 1 base, and the junction held 3 bases outside the gene matches. From germline, CDR1 is MNHGY and CDR2 SAAAGT. The CDR3 is 15 amino acids. This CDR3 is CASSTTGGSNQPQHF. Here the CDR3 DNA reads TGTGCCAGCAGTACGACAGGGGGGAGCAATCAGCCCCAGCATTTT.

The genes are TRBV19 and TRBJ1-5; D ambiguous. CDR1 is LNHDA and CDR2 is SQIVND in the germline V gene (reference sequence). Trimming shortened V by 2 bases and J by 5 bases, and 10 bases separated the two germline ends. The CDR3 contains 14 residues. The CDR3 nucleotides read TGTGCCAGTAGTATAACCGGAGGCCATCAGCCCCAGCATTTT. It specifies CASSITGGHQPQHF.

This clone has ten or more counts. The chain combines TRBV11-3 with TRBJ2-7, with D maybe TRBD2 (5 bases). V shed 4 bases and J shed 2 bases, with 18 bases lying between them. This CDR3 is built from 16 residues. CDR1 is SGHNT and CDR2 is YENEEA in the germline V gene. CDR3 in DNA: TGTGCCAGCAGCTCCCGTGAGGGCAGGACGACCTACGAGCAGTACTTC. It translates to CASSSREGRTTYEQYF.

The J gene is TRBJ1-4, the V gene TRBV5-1; 11 nucleotides line up with TRBD1. Trimming removed 3 bases from V and 8 bases from J; junction bases left unmatched: 9. CDR3 length: 16 residues. Germline lookup yields CDR1 SGHRS and CDR2 YFSETQ. This CDR3 is CASSSQTGTGGEKLFF. The DNA for the CDR3 is TGCGCCAGCAGCTCCCAGACCGGGACAGGGGGAGAAAAACTGTTTTTT. Supplemented by reference TRBV5-1 and TRBJ1-4, the full variable domain reads KAGVTQTPRYLIKTRGQQVTLSCSPISGHRSVSWYQQTPGQGLQFLFEYFSETQRNKGNFPGRFSGRQFSNSRSEMNVSTLELGDSALYLCASSSQTGTGGEKLFFGSGTQLSVL.

V gene TRBV28 combines with J gene TRBJ1-2; maybe TRBD1 (6 bases). V shed 5 bases and J shed 12 bases, with 19 bases lying between them. The germline V gene has CDR1 MDHEN and CDR2 SYDVKM. There are 13 residues in the CDR3. The CDR3 sequence is CASSPGTGLSDTF. The CDR3 DNA reads as TGTGCCAGCAGTCCCGGAACAGGGCTTTCTGACACCTTC.

The chain links TRBV11-3 to TRBJ1-1; 7 bases agree with TRBD1. J gave up 1 base and V 6 bases, and 5 bases lay outside the gene matches. CDR1 and CDR2 (germline): SGHNT, YENEEA. CDR3 length: 14 residues. CDR3 residues: CASSRGQANTEAFF. The CDR3 DNA reads as TGTGCCAGCAGTCGCGGACAGGCGAACACTGAAGCTTTCTTT.

Only a few counts were recorded for this clone. The genes are TRBV7-8 and TRBJ2-7; no firm D call. Trimming removed 4 bases at V and 2 bases at J, with 9 bases between. The CDR3 runs to 13 residues. Germline loops: CDR1 SGHVS, CDR2 FQNEAQ. This CDR3 reads CASSSSPTYEQYF. The CDR3 DNA reads as TGTGCCAGCAGCTCCTCCCCAACCTACGAGCAGTACTTC.

This chain links TRBV5-1 with TRBJ1-4, with D tentatively TRBD1 (6 bases). Germline CDR1 SGHRS, CDR2 YFSETQ. This CDR3 contains 15 residues. Trimming took off 4 bases at V and 7 bases at J, with 17 bases between the two ends. This chain's CDR3 is CASSPRQVPGEKLFF. In DNA form, the CDR3 reads TGCGCCAGCAGCCCCCGACAGGTGCCAGGTGAAAAACTGTTTTTT.

As for this clone: The junction shows a germline mismatch at one end, possibly a read error. The CDR3 here is CAISVGGAREEQYF. Here the CDR3 DNA reads TGTGCCATCAGTGTCGGGGGGGCTAGGGAAGAGCAGTACTTC. The chain joins TRBV6-8 to TRBJ2-7; 8 positions match TRBD2. The CDR3 runs 14 residues. Germline CDR1 MNHGY, CDR2 SAAAGT.

The gene calls are TRBV28 and TRBJ2-1; 8 bases fit TRBD2. Losses at the gene ends were 8 bases for V and 9 bases for J; bases not matched to a gene: 12. CDR3 length equals 14 residues. Looked up from germline, CDR1 is MDHEN and CDR2 is SYDVKM. In DNA form, the CDR3 reads TGTGCCAGCGGGGGTGGGACTAGGAGAGCTGAGCAGTTCTTC. Encoded protein: CASGGGTRRAEQFF. Full variable domain (remainder filled in from reference TRBV28 and TRBJ2-1): DVKVTQSSRYLVKRTGEKVFLECVQDMDHENMFWYRQDPGLGLRLIYFSYDVKMKEKGDIPEGYSVSREKKERFSLILESASTNQTSMYLCASGGGTRRAEQFFGPGTRLTVL.

This clone was recorded a few times. The V call is TRBV25-1, the J call TRBJ2-2; D is uncertain. Per germline, CDR1 MGHDK and CDR2 SYGVNS. The CDR3 is 15 amino acids. The V gene lost 7 bases and the J gene lost 7 bases, with 19 bases spanning the gap. DNA of the CDR3: TGTGCCAGCACCCCCTTTAGCCCTGGAGACGGGGAGCTGTTTTTT. Protein sequence: CASTPFSPGDGELFF.

The V gene is TRBV18, the J gene TRBJ2-1; D remains ambiguous. Per germline, CDR1 KGHSH and CDR2 LQKENI. This CDR3 contains 16 residues. V lost 5 bases to trimming and J lost 2 bases, with 16 bases between them. The CDR3 spells CASSFTDDLAYNEQFF. CDR3 nucleotides: TGTGCCAGCTCATTCACCGACGACTTGGCCTACAATGAGCAGTTCTTC.

This clone came up a few times. V gene TRBV6-8 combines with J gene TRBJ2-1, with TRBD2 as a possible D gene (6 bases). The CDR3 runs 14 residues. Germline V gene sequence: CDR1 MNHGY, CDR2 SAAAGT. The germline V and J ends were trimmed by 7 bases and 10 bases, with 20 bases remaining between them. The CDR3 DNA reads as TGTGCCAGCAATCTAGCGACGAAGGGGACCGAGCAGTTCTTC. It translates to CASNLATKGTEQFF.

This clone was picked up many times. V usage is TRBV12-2 and J usage is TRBJ2-5. TRBV12-2 is tagged as a pseudogene. The CDR3 is 14 residues long. This chain's CDR3 is CAVLGTYPQETQYF. In nucleotides, the CDR3 is TGTGCCGTTCTAGGGACGTACCCCCAAGAGACCCAGTACTTC.

The chain is built from TRBV6-8 and TRBJ1-2; 9 bases fit TRBD1. In germline, CDR1 is MNHGY, CDR2 SAAAGT. Losses at the gene ends were 5 bases for V and 2 bases for J; bases not matched to a gene: 6. The CDR3 loop spans 15 amino acids. The CDR3 here is CASSAKTGGNYGYTF. As DNA, the CDR3 is TGTGCCAGCAGTGCAAAGACAGGGGGAAACTATGGCTACACCTTC.

The table lists this clone with a few counts. This sequence joins TRBV9 and TRBJ2-4; 9 positions agree with TRBD1. Germline CDR1 is SGDLS and CDR2 is YYNGEE. After removal of 4 bases from V and 0 bases from J, the junction contained 8 bases not matched to a gene. There are 17 residues in the CDR3. Here the CDR3 reads CASSPLGTGLAKNIQYF. CDR3 DNA sequence: TGTGCCAGCAGCCCACTGGGGACAGGGCTAGCCAAAAACATTCAGTACTTC.

The chain employs TRBV18 and TRBJ1-1; D unclear. The CDR3 consists of 13 residues. Germline-derived CDR1 and CDR2 are KGHSH and LQKENI. Trimming took off 6 bases at V and 4 bases at J, with 12 bases between the two ends. In DNA, the CDR3 is TGTGCCAGCTCCATTCGACGATCCACTGAAGCTTTCTTT. This codes for CASSIRRSTEAFF.

V is TRBV9 and J is TRBJ1-2; tentatively, D is TRBD1 (5 bases). The germline V gene encodes CDR1 SGDLS and CDR2 YYNGEE. V shed 0 bases and J shed 8 bases, with 11 bases lying between them. This CDR3 has 13 amino acids. CDR3 residues: CASSVVPEGGYTF. In DNA, the CDR3 is TGTGCCAGCAGCGTAGTTCCCGAGGGGGGCTACACCTTC.

V gene TRBV19 combines with J gene TRBJ2-1; 15 bases are a match to TRBD2. V was pared by 5 bases and J by 1 base, with 12 bases of the junction left unmatched. The CDR3 extends over 20 amino acids. Looked up from germline, CDR1 is LNHDA and CDR2 is SQIVND (reference sequence). The CDR3, as DNA: TGTGCCAGTAGTCCTGGACTAGCGGGAGGGCAATTCTGGTCCTACAATGAGCAGTTCTTC. Protein product: CASSPGLAGGQFWSYNEQFF. The whole variable domain, filled in from reference TRBV19 and TRBJ2-1, reads DGGITQSPKYLFRKEGQNVTLSCEQNLNHDAMYWYRQDPGQGLRLIYYSQIVNDFQKGDIAEGYSVSREKKESFPLTVTSAQKNPTAFYLCASSPGLAGGQFWSYNEQFFGPGTRLTVL.

The chain is built from TRBV5-1 and TRBJ2-3, with D possibly matching TRBD2 (6 bases). This CDR3 is built from 15 residues. Germline CDR1 reads SGHRS; CDR2 reads YFSETQ. V was pared by 4 bases and J by 1 base, with 13 bases between. The CDR3 protein is CASSPDSGRTDTQYF. In DNA form, the CDR3 reads TGCGCCAGCAGCCCCGACAGCGGGCGCACAGATACGCAGTATTTT.

This clone was counted ten times or more. The V gene is TRBV11-3, the J gene TRBJ2-2, with D possibly called TRBD1 or TRBD2 (6 bases each). Trimming took off 5 bases at V and 6 bases at J, with 22 bases between the two ends. Germline CDR1 reads SGHNT; CDR2 reads YENEEA. The CDR3 contains 17 residues. The CDR3 bases are TGTGCCAGCAGCCCCCGGCTTCCGGGGGCCCCTCCCGGGGAGCTGTTTTTT. Translated, it gives CASSPRLPGAPPGELFF. Looking up the rest from reference TRBV11-3 and TRBJ2-2 gives the full variable domain: EAGVVQSPRYKIIEKKQPVAFWCNPISGHNTLYWYLQNLGQGPELLIRYENEEAVDDSQLPKDRFSAERLKGVDSTLKIQPAELGDSAVYLCASSPRLPGAPPGELFFGEGSRLTVL.

There are a few counts of this clone. V usage is TRBV6-8 and J usage is TRBJ1-2, with D possibly matching TRBD1 (6 bases). The V gene's germline CDR1 is MNHGY and CDR2 SAAAGT. CDR3 length equals 14 residues. Trimming pared 3 bases from V and 10 bases from J, leaving 18 bases between. CDR3 amino acids: CASSYEGVLSAYTF. The CDR3 DNA reads as TGTGCCAGCAGTTATGAGGGGGTTCTTAGCGCCTACACCTTC.